This passage covers 31 T cell receptor beta chains from one sample sequenced in a study of blood T cell repertoires in COVID-19. TCRdb's table, derived via immunoSEQ multiplex PCR, lists solely in-frame clones and lacks some. In the table there are under 300,000 clones, around 80% of which are singletons. The sample consisted of peripheral blood. All receptors derive from a woman in her late teens or twenties with acute or convalescent COVID-19.

The chain couples TRBV9 to TRBJ2-3, with D perhaps matching TRBD2 (5 bases). The CDR3 is 15 amino acids. V lost 5 bases and J 6 bases, leaving 19 bases between the germline ends. Germline-derived CDR1 and CDR2 are SGDLS and YYNGEE. The CDR3 here is CASSYTTGFWDTQYF. CDR3 in DNA: TGTGCCAGCAGTTACACAACGGGGTTCTGGGATACGCAGTATTTT.

The chain recombines TRBV7-9 with TRBJ1-1, with 8 positions matching TRBD1. The CDR3 is made up of 13 amino acids. The J segment lost 4 bases and the V segment lost 6 bases, leaving 4 bases of the junction unmatched. Looked up from germline, CDR1 is SEHNR and CDR2 is FQNEAQ (reference sequence). For the CDR3, the DNA is TGTGCCAGCAGTTCGGACAGGGTCACTGAAGCTTTCTTT. As protein: CASSSDRVTEAFF.

This chain links TRBV7-2 with TRBJ1-4; TRBD1 matches at 7 bases. The length of the CDR3 is 15 residues. J was trimmed by 4 bases and V by 5 bases; bases with no gene match: 7. Germline V gives CDR1 SGHTA, CDR2 FQGNSA. CDR3 in DNA: TGTGCCAGCAGCGCAGGGGGGACAGATAATGAAAAACTGTTTTTT. Translation gives CASSAGGTDNEKLFF.

The chain couples TRBV29-1 to TRBJ2-5; TRBD2 matches at 11 bases. J gave up 2 bases and V 4 bases, and 12 bases lay outside the gene matches. Germline assignment: CDR1 SQVTM and CDR2 ANQGSEA. This CDR3 contains 17 residues. Written as DNA, the CDR3 is TGCAGCGTTGTTGGGTTAGCGGGAGGGCCGGATCAAGAGACCCAGTACTTC. It specifies CSVVGLAGGPDQETQYF.

V gene TRBV19 combines with J gene TRBJ1-1, with D perhaps TRBD1 (5 bases). The CDR3 is 14 amino acids. The germline CDR1 and CDR2 sequences are LNHDA and SQIVND (reference sequence). V lost 3 bases to trimming and J lost 8 bases, with 16 bases between them. CDR3 protein: CASSISFGGSEAFF. The CDR3 DNA follows: TGTGCCAGTAGTATTTCTTTCGGGGGTTCGGAAGCTTTCTTT.

On this clone itself: This CDR3 is also generated by other DNA sequences in the sample. The chain has TRBV7-2 and TRBJ2-7; TRBD2 agrees at 8 bases. The junction had 6 bases not matched to a gene; V was cut back by 1 base and J by 4 bases. The CDR3 runs 15 residues. The germline V gene encodes CDR1 SGHTA and CDR2 FQGNSA. CDR3 DNA sequence: TGTGCCAGCAGCTTAGACGGGACTAGAACGTACGAGCAGTACTTC. It yields the protein CASSLDGTRTYEQYF.

The rearrangement joins TRBV4-3 to TRBJ2-2; 13 bases align to TRBD2. The V gene end was trimmed by 3 bases and the J gene end by 4 bases; junction bases not matched to a gene: 5. The CDR3 consists of 17 residues. Germline V gene lookup returns CDR1 LGHNA and CDR2 YSLEER. The DNA for the CDR3 is TGCGCCAGCAGCCACGGACTAGCGGGAGAGCCCACCGGGGAGCTGTTTTTT. It yields the protein CASSHGLAGEPTGELFF.

This clone was counted between two and nine times. J is TRBJ2-1 and V is TRBV7-9; D call uncertain. There are 12 residues in the CDR3. V lost 5 bases and J 8 bases, leaving 10 bases between the germline ends. Germline CDR1 SEHNR, CDR2 FQNEAQ (reference sequence). The CDR3: CASSPHIHEQFF. As DNA, the CDR3 is TGTGCCAGCAGCCCCCACATCCATGAGCAGTTCTTC.

The chain has TRBV7-9 and TRBJ1-2; no reliable D call. Per the germline V gene, CDR1 is SEHNR and CDR2 is FQNEAQ (reference sequence). V was pared by 1 base and J by 5 bases, with 5 bases between. The CDR3 extends over 12 amino acids. The CDR3 DNA is TGTGCCAGCAGCTTAGATCGTTATGGCTACACCTTC. Encoded protein: CASSLDRYGYTF.

V and J are TRBV28 and TRBJ1-2; D not certain. The germline V gene encodes CDR1 MDHEN and CDR2 SYDVKM. The CDR3 covers 11 residues. The V gene lost 6 bases and the J gene lost 8 bases, with 10 bases spanning the gap. The CDR3 sequence: CASSRYGGYTF. The CDR3 DNA reads TGTGCCAGCAGCAGATATGGCGGCTACACCTTC.

The V gene is TRBV10-2, the J gene TRBJ2-3, with 7 bases that match TRBD2. Germline V gives CDR1 WSHSY, CDR2 SAAADI. V lost 3 bases to trimming and J lost 1 base; unmatched junction nucleotides: 4. The length of the CDR3 is 15 residues. The CDR3 is CASSDHGLGTDTQYF. The CDR3 DNA follows: TGCGCCAGCAGTGACCACGGACTAGGCACAGATACGCAGTATTTT.

The gene calls are TRBV20-1 and TRBJ2-4; 8 bases align to TRBD2. V shed 3 bases, J shed 8 bases, and the junction held 9 bases outside the gene matches. Per the germline V gene, CDR1 is DFQATT and CDR2 is SNEGSKA (reference sequence). The CDR3 contains 14 residues. In nucleotides, the CDR3 is TGCAGTGCTAGTCCGGGAGGGACCCCATACATTCAGTACTTC. Residues: CSASPGGTPYIQYF.

The V call is TRBV5-4, the J call TRBJ2-2, with D maybe TRBD2 (6 bases). The CDR3 covers 14 residues. Trimming took 7 bases from V and 4 from J, leaving 14 bases between them. Germline V gene lookup returns CDR1 SGHNT and CDR2 YYREEE (reference sequence). The CDR3: CASRGTPLTGELFF. The CDR3, as DNA: TGTGCCAGCCGGGGGACCCCCCTCACCGGGGAGCTGTTTTTT.

This chain connects TRBV5-5 to TRBJ1-6; possibly TRBD1 for D (6 bases). Trimming took 4 bases from V and 3 from J, leaving 17 bases between them. Germline V CDR1 and CDR2: SGHKS, YYEKEE (reference sequence). This CDR3 spans 17 amino acids. This CDR3 reads CASSTAGPGDYNSPLHF. For the CDR3, the DNA is TGTGCCAGCAGCACGGCCGGCCCAGGGGACTATAATTCACCCCTCCACTTT.

This clone was detected only once. The gene calls are TRBV13 and TRBJ2-1, with TRBD2 matching over 9 bases. CDR1 PRHDT and CDR2 FYEKMQ come from the germline V gene (reference sequence). The CDR3 has 19 residues. Trimming removed 5 bases from V and 0 bases from J; junction bases left unmatched: 14. The CDR3 sequence is CASSQTEAGGPTSYNEQFF. The CDR3 DNA reads TGTGCCAGCAGCCAGACAGAAGCGGGAGGCCCGACCTCCTACAATGAGCAGTTCTTC.

This rearrangement joins TRBV5-1 to TRBJ2-3, with D perhaps TRBD2 (5 bases). V was trimmed by 3 bases and J by 10 bases, leaving 12 bases between them. The CDR3 is 12 amino acids. Germline CDR1 and CDR2: SGHRS and YFSETQ. The CDR3 here is CASSSPGSSQYF. The DNA for the CDR3 is TGCGCCAGCAGCTCACCGGGGTCCTCGCAGTATTTT.

The chain couples TRBV20-1 to TRBJ1-1, with TRBD1 matching over 7 bases. The CDR3 runs 13 residues. Trimming cost V 3 bases and J 5 bases; bases outside gene matches: 6. The germline V gene encodes CDR1 DFQATT and CDR2 SNEGSKA (reference sequence). The CDR3 DNA sequence: TGCAGTGCTAGTAGGGCAGGGGGAACTGAAGCTTTCTTT. Translated: CSASRAGGTEAFF.

The CDR3 DNA follows: TGTGCCAGCAGCTTAGGCCTAGCGGGACTAGGGGAGACCCAGTACTTC. Translated, it gives CASSLGLAGLGETQYF. This chain uses TRBV7-2 with TRBJ2-5; 9 nucleotides line up with TRBD2. The J segment lost 5 bases and the V segment lost 1 base, leaving 8 bases of the junction unmatched. The CDR3 covers 16 residues. The V gene's germline CDR1 is SGHTA and CDR2 FQGNSA.

The chain joins TRBV7-2 to TRBJ2-7, with D perhaps matching TRBD2 (7 bases). This CDR3 spans 16 amino acids. Germline V gene data show CDR1 as SGHTA and CDR2 as FQGNSA. V lost 4 bases and J 4 bases, leaving 20 bases between the germline ends. The CDR3 loop is CASSSETARGGYEQYF. The CDR3 nucleotides read TGTGCCAGCAGCTCAGAGACGGCTAGGGGGGGGTACGAGCAGTACTTC.

The rearrangement joins TRBV2 to TRBJ2-1, with D uncertain. Trimming stripped 7 bases from V and 3 bases from J, with 19 bases between. The germline CDR1 and CDR2 sequences are SNHLY and FYNNEI. The CDR3 extends over 16 amino acids. The DNA of the CDR3 is TGTGCCAGCACCCAGCAGAGGCTCCTCGTCTACAATGAGCAGTTCTTC. It specifies CASTQQRLLVYNEQFF.

The chain recombines TRBV14 with TRBJ2-3; 9 positions match TRBD2. Germline CDR1 reads SGHDN; CDR2 reads FVKESK. The CDR3 spans 17 residues. Trimming cost V 2 bases and J 0 bases; bases outside gene matches: 6. CDR3 coding DNA: TGTGCCAGCAGCCAAAGAGGACTAGCGAGGAGCACAGATACGCAGTATTTT. It is translated as CASSQRGLARSTDTQYF.

V usage is TRBV28 and J usage is TRBJ2-7; D unclear. Germline CDR1 reads MDHEN; CDR2 reads SYDVKM. This CDR3 has 15 amino acids. V was shortened by 5 bases and J by 11 bases, with 25 bases between the two germline ends. CDR3 sequence reads: CASSINSSPAGYEYF. The DNA for the CDR3 is TGTGCCAGCAGTATCAATTCATCCCCGGCCGGGTACGAGTACTTC.

V and J are TRBV5-1 and TRBJ2-1; 7 nucleotides match TRBD2. CDR1 SGHRS and CDR2 YFSETQ come from the germline V gene. The CDR3 runs to 15 residues. Trimming took 3 bases from V and 8 from J; bases not matched to a gene: 11. CDR3 loop: CASSSGLRNKDEQFF. CDR3 nucleotides: TGCGCCAGCAGCTCGGGACTACGTAACAAAGATGAGCAGTTCTTC. Together with reference TRBV5-1 and TRBJ2-1, the CDR3 gives the full variable domain: KAGVTQTPRYLIKTRGQQVTLSCSPISGHRSVSWYQQTPGQGLQFLFEYFSETQRNKGNFPGRFSGRQFSNSRSEMNVSTLELGDSALYLCASSSGLRNKDEQFFGPGTRLTVL.

This clone has more than one count but fewer than ten. The V gene is TRBV18, the J gene TRBJ2-2; D not certain. Trimming left V 2 bases short and J 2 bases short, with 6 bases between. Germline loops: CDR1 KGHSH, CDR2 LQKENI. The CDR3 is 14 amino acids. The chain's CDR3 is CASSPSGNTGELFF. The CDR3 bases are TGTGCCAGCTCACCATCGGGTAACACCGGGGAGCTGTTTTTT.

The chain carries TRBV11-2 and TRBJ2-7; a weak D match, TRBD2 (6 bases). CDR1 and CDR2 (germline): SGHAT, FQNNGV. Trimming removed 4 bases at V and 3 bases at J, with 7 bases between. This CDR3 comprises 12 residues. The CDR3 nucleotides read TGTGCCAGCAGCTCCGGGGGCTACGAGCAGTACTTC. As protein: CASSSGGYEQYF.

CDR3 sequence (DNA): TGTGCCTGGAGTGTCTCGGGAGGCAACACCTACAATGAGCAGTTCTTC. Translation: CAWSVSGGNTYNEQFF. The chain links TRBV30 to TRBJ2-1; 7 bases fit TRBD2. Germline V gene sequence: CDR1 GTSNPN, CDR2 SVGIG (reference sequence). The V and J ends lost 0 bases and 2 bases, in that order; junction bases with no gene match: 7. CDR3 length: 16 amino acids.

The V gene is TRBV5-1, the J gene TRBJ2-2; the D gene is possibly TRBD1 (6 bases). The germline CDR1 and CDR2 sequences are SGHRS and YFSETQ. V dropped 0 bases and J dropped 2 bases, with 14 bases sitting between them. The CDR3 spans 17 residues. In nucleotides, the CDR3 is TGCGCCAGCAGCTTGGCCCCCCAGGGGACAAACACCGGGGAGCTGTTTTTT. Translation gives CASSLAPQGTNTGELFF. Using reference TRBV5-1 and TRBJ2-2 for the parts outside the CDR3, the full variable domain is KAGVTQTPRYLIKTRGQQVTLSCSPISGHRSVSWYQQTPGQGLQFLFEYFSETQRNKGNFPGRFSGRQFSNSRSEMNVSTLELGDSALYLCASSLAPQGTNTGELFFGEGSRLTVL.

V is TRBV24-1 and J is TRBJ1-2; 8 bases agree with TRBD1. After removal of 3 bases from V and 8 bases from J, the junction contained 7 bases not matched to a gene. This CDR3 contains 14 residues. The germline V gene has CDR1 KGHDR and CDR2 SFDVKD. CDR3: CATSDRGQAYGYTF. The CDR3 nucleotides are TGTGCCACCAGTGATAGGGGACAGGCGTACGGCTACACCTTC.

This clone was seen only once. This chain uses TRBV5-8 with TRBJ1-1, with D maybe TRBD1 (5 bases). This CDR3 is built from 13 residues. The V end was cut by 5 bases, the J end by 6 bases, with 14 bases between. Germline V CDR1 and CDR2: SGHTS, YDEGEE. This chain's CDR3 is CASSRFGGSEAFF. CDR3 nucleotide sequence: TGTGCCAGCAGTCGGTTCGGGGGTTCTGAAGCTTTCTTT.

CDR3: CASSAPGTDFNTEAFF. As DNA, the CDR3 is TGTGCCAGCAGTGCCCCCGGGACAGACTTTAACACTGAAGCTTTCTTT. V gene TRBV6-1 combines with J gene TRBJ1-1, with 7 bases matching TRBD1. CDR1 and CDR2 from the germline V gene are MNHNS and SASEGT. CDR3 length: 16 residues. The J segment lost 2 bases and the V segment lost 4 bases, leaving 10 bases of the junction unmatched.

The chain is built from TRBV28 and TRBJ1-2; no clear D gene. Germline V gene lookup returns CDR1 MDHEN and CDR2 SYDVKM. The CDR3 has 12 residues. Deletions cut 3 bases from V and 2 bases from J, with 4 bases between. The CDR3 reads CASSFRNYGYTF. The CDR3 DNA follows: TGTGCCAGCAGTTTCAGGAACTATGGCTACACCTTC.